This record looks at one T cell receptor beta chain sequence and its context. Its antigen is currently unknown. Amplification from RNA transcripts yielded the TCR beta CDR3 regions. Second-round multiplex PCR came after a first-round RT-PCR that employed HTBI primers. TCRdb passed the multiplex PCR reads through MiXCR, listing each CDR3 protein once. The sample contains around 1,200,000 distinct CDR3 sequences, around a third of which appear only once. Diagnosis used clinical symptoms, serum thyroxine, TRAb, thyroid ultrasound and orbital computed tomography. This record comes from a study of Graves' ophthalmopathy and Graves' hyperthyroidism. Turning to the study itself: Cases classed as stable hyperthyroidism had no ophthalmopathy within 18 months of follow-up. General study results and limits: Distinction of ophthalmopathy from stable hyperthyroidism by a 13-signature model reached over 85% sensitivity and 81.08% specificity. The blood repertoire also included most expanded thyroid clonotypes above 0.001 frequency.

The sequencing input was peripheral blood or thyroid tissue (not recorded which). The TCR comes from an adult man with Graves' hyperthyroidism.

The CDR3 loop is CSARYRGGEGYTF. The CDR3 nucleotides are TGCAGTGCTAGATATCGCGGGGGGGAAGGCTACACCTTC. V gene TRBV20-1 combines with J gene TRBJ1-2, with D possibly TRBD1 on 5 matching bases. V lost 2 bases and J lost 8, with 15 bases in between. The CDR3 sequence is 13 residues long. Germline V CDR1 and CDR2: DFQATT, SNEGSKA (reference sequence).